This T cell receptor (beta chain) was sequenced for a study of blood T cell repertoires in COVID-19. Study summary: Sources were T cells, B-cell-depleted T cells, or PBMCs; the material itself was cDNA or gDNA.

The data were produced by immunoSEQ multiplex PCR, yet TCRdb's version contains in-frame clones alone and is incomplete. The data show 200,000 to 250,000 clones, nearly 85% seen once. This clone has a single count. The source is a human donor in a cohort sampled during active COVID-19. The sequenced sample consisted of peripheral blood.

CDR3 coding DNA: TGCGCCAGCAGCTTTAGTGGGGGAGGAGGAAGCACAGATACGCAGTATTTT. Amino acid sequence: CASSFSGGGGSTDTQYF. The chain employs TRBV5-1 and TRBJ2-3, with a tentative D call TRBD2 (6 bases). From germline, CDR1 is SGHRS and CDR2 YFSETQ. The CDR3 sequence is 17 residues long. Trimming removed 2 bases at V and 0 bases at J, with 16 bases between.